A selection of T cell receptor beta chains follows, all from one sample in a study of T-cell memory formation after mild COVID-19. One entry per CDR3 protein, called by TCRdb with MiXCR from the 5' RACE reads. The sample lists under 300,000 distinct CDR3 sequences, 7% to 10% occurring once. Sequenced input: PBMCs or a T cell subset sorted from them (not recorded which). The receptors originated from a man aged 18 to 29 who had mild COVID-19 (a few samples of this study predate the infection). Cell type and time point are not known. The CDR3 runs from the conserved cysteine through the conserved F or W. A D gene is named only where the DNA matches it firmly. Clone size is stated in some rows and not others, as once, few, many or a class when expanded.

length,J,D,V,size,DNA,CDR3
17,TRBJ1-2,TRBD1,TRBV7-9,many,TGTGCCAGCAGCTTAAAAGGACAGGGTATAGCTAACTATGGCTACACCTTC,CASSLKGQGIANYGYTF
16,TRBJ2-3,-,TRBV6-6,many,TGTGCCAGCAGTTTTCCGGGGCCGCGCGCCCCCGATACGCAGTATTTT,CASSFPGPRAPDTQYF
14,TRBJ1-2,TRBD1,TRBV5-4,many,TGTGCCAGCAGCTTGGGACAGGGGAGCTATGGCTACACCTTC,CASSLGQGSYGYTF
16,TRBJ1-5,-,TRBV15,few,TGTGCCACCAGCAGGGACCCGGGACGGAAGAATCAGCCCCAGCATTTT,CATSRDPGRKNQPQHF
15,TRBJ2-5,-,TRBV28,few,TGTGCCAGCAGTTCCATGTCTCTAGGGGAAGAGACCCAGTACTTC,CASSSMSLGEETQYF
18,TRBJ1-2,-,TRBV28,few,TGTGCCAGCAGTCCGATGGGCGGGGTAAAATTGGTGAACTATGGCTACACCTTC,CASSPMGGVKLVNYGYTF
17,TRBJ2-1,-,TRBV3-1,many,TGTGCCAGCAGCCAAGGAGCGGCGACCCGCTCCTACAATGAGCAGTTCTTC,CASSQGAATRSYNEQFF
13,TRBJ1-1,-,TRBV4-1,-,TGCGCCAGCAGCCAAGATCCCGAGACTGAAGCTTTCTTT,CASSQDPETEAFF
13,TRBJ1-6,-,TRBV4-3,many,TGCGCCAGCAGCCAAGATCTATTTTCACCCCTCCACTTT,CASSQDLFSPLHF
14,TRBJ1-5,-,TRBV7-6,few,TGTGCCAGCAGCTTGGGCAGGGAGAATCAGCCCCAGCATTTT,CASSLGRENQPQHF
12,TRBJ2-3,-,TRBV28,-,TGTGCCAGCAGTTCCCGGAGAGATACGCAGTATTTT,CASSSRRDTQYF
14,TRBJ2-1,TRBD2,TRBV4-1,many,TGCGCCAGCAGCCTTAGCGGGGCCGACAATGAGCAGTTCTTC,CASSLSGADNEQFF
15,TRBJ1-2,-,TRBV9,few,TGTGCCAGCAGCGCCCAGGGTTCCCCTAACTATGGCTACACCTTC,CASSAQGSPNYGYTF
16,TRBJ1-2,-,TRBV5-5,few,TGTGCCAGCAGCTTGACCTACAGGGCTTCGGCCTATGGCTACACCTTC,CASSLTYRASAYGYTF
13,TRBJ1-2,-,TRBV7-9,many,TGTGCCAGCAGCCCCCGTGGGGGTAATGGCTACACCTTC,CASSPRGGNGYTF
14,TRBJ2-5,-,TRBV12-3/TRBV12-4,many,TGTGCCAGCAGAACCTCCCAGCGAGTAGAGACCCAGTACTTC,CASRTSQRVETQYF
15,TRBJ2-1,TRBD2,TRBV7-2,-,TGTGCCAGCAGCTGGGGGACTAGCGGGGGTGATGAGCAGTTCTTC,CASSWGTSGGDEQFF
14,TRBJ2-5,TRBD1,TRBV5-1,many,TGCGCCAGCAGCTTTGACAGGGCCCCAGAGACCCAGTACTTC,CASSFDRAPETQYF
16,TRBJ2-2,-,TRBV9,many,TGTGCCAGCAGCGAAAGGCAGCATCCGAACACCGGGGAGCTGTTTTTT,CASSERQHPNTGELFF
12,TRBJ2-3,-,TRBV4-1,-,TGCGCCAGCAGCCACCCCAGGGATACGCAGTATTTT,CASSHPRDTQYF
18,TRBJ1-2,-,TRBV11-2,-,TGTGCCAGCAGCTTAACCGTGGGGGGGCGTACGTCGGACTATGGCTACACCTTC,CASSLTVGGRTSDYGYTF
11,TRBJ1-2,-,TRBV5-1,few,TGCGCCAGCAGCCCGACGGAGATTAGGGCCTTC,CASSPTEIRAF